Each of the 17 T cell receptor beta chains below was sequenced from the same sample in a study of cytomegalovirus exposure and HLA in healthy donors. PCR amplification relied on 60 Vbeta primers (plus 13 Jbeta primers). Using immunoSEQ multiplex PCR, the repertoire was profiled, and TCRdb retains in-frame clones only, with some absent. This sample has about 79,000 clones, with 70% to 80% found just once. Sample: PBMCs. The receptors stem from a man aged 55 to 70 in good health and CMV-seronegative.

The J gene is TRBJ2-3, the V gene TRBV5-4, with 10 bases aligning to TRBD2. Trimming removed 4 bases from V and 4 bases from J; junction bases left unmatched: 9. Looked up from germline, CDR1 is SGHNT and CDR2 is YYREEE (reference sequence). The CDR3 is made up of 16 amino acids. CDR3 sequence: CASSQDSGRGADTQYF. The DNA for the CDR3 is TGTGCCAGCAGCCAGGACAGCGGGAGGGGGGCAGATACGCAGTATTTT.

The V and J genes are TRBV5-4 and TRBJ2-7; the D gene is possibly TRBD1 (5 bases). Trimming removed 4 bases at V and 0 bases at J, with 11 bases between. This CDR3 is built from 14 residues. Germline CDR1 and CDR2: SGHNT and YYREEE (reference sequence). The CDR3: CASSPRQNSYEQYF. CDR3 nucleotide sequence: TGTGCCAGCAGCCCCCGACAGAACTCCTACGAGCAGTACTTC.

This clone was observed at least ten times. This chain uses TRBV5-4 with TRBJ2-1; TRBD1 matches 8 bases. Germline V gene data show CDR1 as SGHNT and CDR2 as YYREEE (reference sequence). The CDR3 is 17 residues long. J was trimmed by 3 bases and V by 3 bases; bases with no gene match: 11. CDR3 sequence (DNA): TGTGCCAGCAGCTCATCCAACCCCAGGGGGCTCTACAATGAGCAGTTCTTC. Translated, it gives CASSSSNPRGLYNEQFF. Full variable domain (rest looked up from reference TRBV5-4 and TRBJ2-1): ETGVTQSPTHLIKTRGQQVTLRCSSQSGHNTVSWYQQALGQGPQFIFQYYREEENGRGNFPPRFSGLQFPNYSSELNVNALELDDSALYLCASSSSNPRGLYNEQFFGPGTRLTVL.

The V call is TRBV9, the J call TRBJ2-5, with a weak D call TRBD2 (7 bases). Germline V gene data show CDR1 as SGDLS and CDR2 as YYNGEE. The CDR3 is 17 amino acids. Trimming left V 4 bases short and J 4 bases short, with 23 bases between. The CDR3: CASSPTPVVGGRETQYF. The CDR3 DNA reads as TGTGCCAGCAGCCCGACGCCGGTGGTCGGGGGGCGAGAGACCCAGTACTTC.

This chain links TRBV29-1 with TRBJ2-7; tentative D call: TRBD2 (6 bases). Germline values: CDR1 SQVTM, CDR2 ANQGSEA. This CDR3 contains 13 residues. The ends were cut back, 6 bases at V and 6 bases at J, with 18 bases in the middle. This chain's CDR3 is CSVGGGGEGEQYF. The CDR3 DNA is TGCAGCGTCGGGGGTGGGGGAGAGGGCGAGCAGTACTTC.

This clone was found a few times. CDR3 nucleotides: TGTGCCAGCAGTCCTAGTGGCAGCATGAACACTGAAGCTTTCTTT. Its translation: CASSPSGSMNTEAFF. The gene calls are TRBV28 and TRBJ1-1; D remains ambiguous. This CDR3 comprises 15 residues. The V end was cut by 5 bases, the J end by 0 bases, with 13 bases between. Germline V gene data show CDR1 as MDHEN and CDR2 as SYDVKM. Full variable domain (outside the CDR3, taken from reference TRBV28 and TRBJ1-1): DVKVTQSSRYLVKRTGEKVFLECVQDMDHENMFWYRQDPGLGLRLIYFSYDVKMKEKGDIPEGYSVSREKKERFSLILESASTNQTSMYLCASSPSGSMNTEAFFGQGTRLTVV.

This sequence joins TRBV10-3 and TRBJ1-6; 8 positions match TRBD1. V lost 8 bases and J lost 7; bases outside the gene matches: 4. The CDR3 loop spans 13 amino acids. The germline CDR1 and CDR2 sequences are ENHRY and SYGVKD. CDR3 coding DNA: TGTGCCATCGGGAGACAGGGGAATTCACCCCTCCACTTT. Residues: CAIGRQGNSPLHF.

The genes are TRBV6-4 and TRBJ2-1; no firm D call. CDR1 and CDR2 from the germline V gene are MRHNA and SNTAGT. The CDR3 sequence is 13 residues long. Trimming pared 4 bases from V and 8 bases from J, leaving 12 bases between. The CDR3 region is CASSVELRDEQFF. CDR3 DNA sequence: TGTGCCAGCAGTGTAGAGCTCCGGGATGAGCAGTTCTTC.

This clone was detected once. The chain combines TRBV5-1 with TRBJ1-2; no definite D call. Trimming cost V 5 bases and J 2 bases, with 10 bases left between them. CDR1 SGHRS and CDR2 YFSETQ come from the germline V gene. The CDR3 is 13 residues long. The CDR3 here is CASSPTENYGYTF. DNA of the CDR3: TGCGCCAGCAGTCCGACTGAGAACTATGGCTACACCTTC.

V is TRBV6-1 and J is TRBJ2-3, with D perhaps matching TRBD2 (5 bases). CDR1 and CDR2 from the germline V gene are MNHNS and SASEGT. The CDR3 has 16 amino acids. Trimming pared 1 base from V and 4 bases from J, leaving 15 bases between. As DNA, the CDR3 is TGTGCCAGCAGTGAAGTGAGGGCTAGTTCGGCAGATACGCAGTATTTT. The encoded protein is CASSEVRASSADTQYF.

This rearrangement joins TRBV10-2 to TRBJ2-3, with 10 nucleotides matching TRBD2. CDR1 and CDR2 (germline): WSHSY, SAAADI. The CDR3 runs 14 residues. Trimming cost V 9 bases and J 3 bases; bases outside gene matches: 6. CDR3 region: CASAKREGTDTQYF. The DNA of the CDR3 is TGCGCCAGTGCGAAGCGGGAGGGGACAGATACGCAGTATTTT.

This clone was counted at least ten times. The genes are TRBV28 and TRBJ1-4, with 8 bases matching TRBD1. The CDR3 consists of 17 residues. Trimming cost V 5 bases and J 8 bases; bases outside gene matches: 16. Looked up from germline, CDR1 is MDHEN and CDR2 is SYDVKM. The CDR3 reads CASSLLPGGRIEEKLFF. The CDR3 DNA reads TGTGCCAGCAGTCTCCTCCCAGGGGGCAGGATAGAAGAAAAACTGTTTTTT.

The chain has TRBV10-3 and TRBJ1-5; weak D call: TRBD1 (6 bases). This CDR3 comprises 16 residues. Per the germline V gene, CDR1 is ENHRY and CDR2 is SYGVKD. V lost 0 bases to trimming and J lost 4 bases, with 13 bases between them. The DNA of the CDR3 is TGTGCCATCAGTGAGTCAGGACAGAGACTTAATCAGCCCCAGCATTTT. Its translation: CAISESGQRLNQPQHF.

The genes are TRBV5-1 and TRBJ1-2, with 7 bases identical to TRBD1. With 4 bases clipped from V and 8 bases from J, the junction kept 5 bases outside the gene matches. CDR1 is SGHRS and CDR2 is YFSETQ in the germline V gene. This CDR3 comprises 12 residues. CDR3 nucleotide sequence: TGCGCCAGCAGCACAACAGGGGACGGCTACACCTTC. This gives the protein CASSTTGDGYTF.

This chain joins TRBV19 and TRBJ2-1, with a possible D match to TRBD2 (5 bases). Germline V gives CDR1 LNHDA, CDR2 SQIVND (reference sequence). V lost 7 bases and J lost 9, with 28 bases in between. This CDR3 is built from 17 residues. The CDR3 DNA is TGTGCCAGTACCCAGACGTTTGGACTTCGACCAGGTGTTGAGCAGTTCTTC. Translated, it gives CASTQTFGLRPGVEQFF. Looking up the rest from reference TRBV19 and TRBJ2-1 gives the full variable domain: DGGITQSPKYLFRKEGQNVTLSCEQNLNHDAMYWYRQDPGQGLRLIYYSQIVNDFQKGDIAEGYSVSREKKESFPLTVTSAQKNPTAFYLCASTQTFGLRPGVEQFFGPGTRLTVL.

The chain carries TRBV5-1 and TRBJ2-2; D is uncertain. CDR1 is SGHRS, CDR2 YFSETQ, per germline. The ends were cut back, 0 bases at V and 4 bases at J, with 13 bases in the middle. This CDR3 has 16 amino acids. The CDR3 sequence is CASSLDLSTRTGELFF. The CDR3 coding sequence is TGCGCCAGCAGCTTGGACCTATCTACTCGCACCGGGGAGCTGTTTTTT.

This chain joins TRBV4-1 and TRBJ2-3; TRBD2 matches 7 bases. Germline V lookup: CDR1 MGHRA, CDR2 YSYEKL. The CDR3 length is 15 residues. J was trimmed by 3 bases and V by 4 bases; bases with no gene match: 7. CDR3 loop: CASSRGSGITDTQYF. As DNA, the CDR3 is TGCGCCAGCAGCCGAGGGAGCGGGATAACAGATACGCAGTATTTT.